This is a list of T cell receptor beta chains from one sample in a study of radiotherapy plus CTLA-4 blockade in lung cancer. Using immunoSEQ multiplex PCR, the repertoire was profiled, and TCRdb retains in-frame clones only, with some absent. This sample has tens of thousands of clones, with roughly three quarters found just once. This specimen consisted of peripheral blood, obtained from a patient treated with radiotherapy plus ipilimumab. Source of these receptors: a human donor with non-small cell lung cancer who had stable disease on radiotherapy plus ipilimumab. The conserved cysteine and the conserved F or W are not part of the CDR3 here.

>TRBJ1-5|TRBV6-1
ASSEKQPQH
>TRBJ1-3|TRBV27
ASRGGSGNTIY
>TRBJ2-1|TRBV14
ASSYAASGRGNEQF
>TRBJ2-7|TRBV4-1
ASSQGSGSTSYEQY
>TRBJ2-3|TRBV7-8
ASSPGTSSLINTQY
>TRBJ1-2|TRBV11-3
ASSLARGAVRGYT
>TRBJ1-1|TRBV7-6
ASSSTGTSEAF
>TRBJ2-7|TRBV6-1
ASRFGQGVSEQY
>TRBJ1-5|TRBV2
ASSDLQGAPRNQPQH
>TRBJ1-1|TRBV5-6
ASSLDGLPMNTEAF
>TRBJ2-5|TRBV6-5
ASSLPRVGETQY
>TRBJ2-7|TRBV2
ASSEAELSSYEQY
>TRBJ2-2|TRBV6-4
ASRADLRNTGELF
>TRBJ2-5|TRBV27
ASSRRQTQETQY
>TRBJ1-3|TRBV5-6
ASSFSGSGNTIY
>TRBJ1-6|TRBV6-6
ASSRSLDKYNSPLH
>TRBJ2-7|TRBV6-6
ASSYAGGDYEQY
>TRBJ2-4|TRBV5-4
ASSLGGGGSLLAKNIQY
>TRBJ2-5|TRBV5-4
ASSFEAVGETQY
>TRBJ2-3|TRBV11-2
ASSLQGGWATDTQY
>TRBJ1-1|TRBV10-2
ASSVTTGLAEAF
>TRBJ1-1|TRBV5-1
ASSLRWDTEAF
>TRBJ2-7|TRBV7-2
ASSSRDEQY
>TRBJ1-1|TRBV6-5
ASGQGGAGTEAF
>TRBJ2-2|TRBV5-1
ASSPLAGSPGELF
>TRBJ2-1|TRBV28
ASSQGGQNEQF